The present TCR beta chain was sequenced within a study of T cells in localized non-small cell lung cancer. General study points: Sequencing was restricted to one tumor region; therefore, heterogeneity remains possible. Tumor showed lower T cell clonality than uninvolved adjacent lung, where it was highest. Adjacent lung tissue had a median roughly 55 of the top 100 clones found in the tumor.

The protocol was immunoSEQ multiplex PCR, while the TCRdb copy is restricted to in-frame clones and leaves out a portion. Of about 52,000 clones listed, more than 75% are singletons. CDR3 size: 16 residues. Germline V gene data show CDR1 as SGHVS and CDR2 as FQNEAQ. V dropped 0 bases and J dropped 6; count of bases not matched to a gene: 11. Points on this clone: The antigen remains undetermined.

The starting material was PBMCs, obtained before any cancer treatment. This sequence was found in a female donor with stage II lung adenocarcinoma. The chain couples TRBV7-8 to TRBJ2-7; 7 bases agree with TRBD2. This CDR3 is CASSLASGGSRAEQYF. CDR3 bases: TGTGCCAGCAGCTTAGCGTCCGGGGGGTCCCGCGCCGAGCAGTACTTC.